Each of the 32 T cell receptor beta chains below was sequenced from the same sample in a study of cytomegalovirus exposure and HLA in healthy donors. 60 Vbeta and 13 Jbeta primers were used in PCR. Sequencing was performed with immunoSEQ multiplex PCR; in TCRdb, only in-frame clones are kept and a portion is missing. This sample has 130,000 or so clones, with more than 60% found just once. Sequenced material: PBMCs. Receptor source: a woman aged 40 to 50 in good health and CMV-seropositive.

This clone was seen only once. V gene TRBV9 combines with J gene TRBJ2-7; D might be TRBD2 (6 bases). Germline-derived CDR1 and CDR2 are SGDLS and YYNGEE. Trimming left V 0 bases short and J 0 bases short, with 10 bases between. This CDR3 region has 15 residues. The CDR3 protein is CASSVDETSSYEQYF. The CDR3 DNA reads TGTGCCAGCAGCGTAGACGAGACTAGCTCCTACGAGCAGTACTTC.

This chain joins TRBV6-5 and TRBJ2-1, with 9 bases identical to TRBD2. V gave up 8 bases and J gave up 5 bases; unmatched junction bases: 10. CDR3 length: 15 residues. The germline CDR1 and CDR2 sequences are MNHEY and SVGAGI. CDR3 amino acids: CASSGVRLADNEQFF. CDR3 sequence (DNA): TGTGCCAGCTCTGGTGTTCGACTAGCGGACAATGAGCAGTTCTTC.

The CDR3 sequence: CSVVSNGYTF. The CDR3 region has the DNA TGCAGCGTTGTTAGCAATGGCTACACCTTC. The rearrangement links TRBV29-1 to TRBJ1-2; D ambiguous. CDR1 SQVTM and CDR2 ANQGSEA come from the germline V gene. The V gene lost 4 bases and the J gene lost 6 bases, with 6 bases spanning the gap. The CDR3 runs 10 residues.

This clone showed up just a few times. The J gene is TRBJ1-2, the V gene TRBV19, with TRBD1 as a possible D gene (5 bases). Per germline, CDR1 LNHDA and CDR2 SQIVND (reference sequence). V shed 7 bases and J shed 4 bases, with 16 bases lying between them. This CDR3 contains 14 residues. CDR3 amino acids: CASISTHRSYGYTF. The CDR3 DNA is TGTGCCAGTATCTCCACCCACAGGTCCTATGGCTACACCTTC.

This clone showed up just a few times. CDR3: CASSAGQGWSSPLHF. DNA of the CDR3: TGTGCCAGCAGTGCGGGACAGGGGTGGTCTTCACCCCTCCACTTT. This sequence joins TRBV6-1 and TRBJ1-6; 10 bases match TRBD1. There are 15 residues in the CDR3. V trimming: 4 bases; J trimming: 9 bases; junction bases outside the gene matches: 6. Germline V lookup: CDR1 MNHNS, CDR2 SASEGT.

The J gene is TRBJ2-1, the V gene TRBV4-3; 8 nucleotides match TRBD2. The CDR3 runs to 16 residues. Germline V gene lookup returns CDR1 LGHNA and CDR2 YSLEER. With V trimmed by 3 bases and J by 8 bases, 12 bases remained unmatched. CDR3 DNA: TGCGCCAGCAGCCATGAGCCGGGACTAGATGGCGATGAGCAGTTCTTC. Translation: CASSHEPGLDGDEQFF.

The CDR3 bases are TGTGCCAGCAGCTTGGACAGGGGAGTTGAAGCTTTCTTT. Encoded protein: CASSLDRGVEAFF. This sequence joins TRBV5-5 and TRBJ1-1; TRBD1 aligns across 7 bases. This CDR3 spans 13 amino acids. V lost 0 bases to trimming and J lost 7 bases; unmatched junction nucleotides: 3. CDR1 SGHKS and CDR2 YYEKEE come from the germline V gene (reference sequence).

The chain employs TRBV7-2 and TRBJ1-6; D remains ambiguous. The V end was cut by 1 base, the J end by 10 bases, with 8 bases between. The CDR3 runs 13 residues. Per germline, CDR1 SGHTA and CDR2 FQGNSA. In nucleotides, the CDR3 is TGTGCCAGCAGCTTAGTGCGGTACTCACCCCTCCACTTT. Translating gives CASSLVRYSPLHF.

This clone was recorded a few times. The chain joins TRBV18 to TRBJ1-2; 8 bases fit TRBD1. The CDR3 length is 17 residues. The germline gives CDR1 KGHSH, CDR2 LQKENI. V gave up 2 bases and J gave up 4 bases; unmatched junction bases: 12. As DNA, the CDR3 is TGTGCCAGCTCACCATTGATTTCGGACAGGGATGGCTATGGCTACACCTTC. This sequence encodes CASSPLISDRDGYGYTF.

The chain has TRBV14 and TRBJ1-2, with TRBD1 identical over 7 bases. J lost 0 bases, V lost 6 bases, and 4 bases had no gene match. CDR3 length: 14 amino acids. Germline CDR1 reads SGHDN; CDR2 reads FVKESK. The CDR3 is CASSRDRSNYGYTF. CDR3 in DNA: TGTGCCAGCAGTCGGGACAGATCTAACTATGGCTACACCTTC.

On this clone itself: The same CDR3 arises from other DNA sequences in this sample as well. The rearrangement joins TRBV6-5 to TRBJ1-1; 7 positions match TRBD1. Germline V gene data show CDR1 as MNHEY and CDR2 as SVGAGI. The CDR3 sequence is 15 residues long. Trimming took 0 bases from V and 3 from J; bases not matched to a gene: 4. The CDR3 loop is CASSYSRQGHTEAFF. CDR3 nucleotides: TGTGCCAGCAGTTACTCGAGACAGGGACACACTGAAGCTTTCTTT.

The rearrangement links TRBV7-3 to TRBJ2-1; 10 nucleotides line up with TRBD2. The germline V gene has CDR1 SGHTA and CDR2 FQGTGA. V was clipped by 5 bases and J by 6 bases; unmatched bases: 13. The CDR3 totals 17 residues. The CDR3 sequence: CASSLSASGRPPNEQFF. CDR3 sequence (DNA): TGTGCCAGCAGCCTATCGGCTAGCGGGAGACCCCCCAATGAGCAGTTCTTC.

The rearrangement joins TRBV4-1 to TRBJ2-2; a possible D gene is TRBD1 (5 bases). V shed 2 bases and J shed 2 bases, with 9 bases lying between them. Germline V gene sequence: CDR1 MGHRA, CDR2 YSYEKL. The CDR3 contains 15 residues. CDR3 in amino acids: CASSQPDRNTGELFF. The CDR3 DNA follows: TGCGCCAGCAGCCAACCTGACAGAAACACCGGGGAGCTGTTTTTT.

The rearrangement joins TRBV4-1 to TRBJ1-5; possibly TRBD1 for D (5 bases). With 0 bases removed from V and 6 bases from J, the gap between germline ends came to 15 bases. Germline loops: CDR1 MGHRA, CDR2 YSYEKL. This CDR3 is built from 16 residues. CDR3 sequence: CASSQDFPAGRQPQHF. CDR3 sequence (DNA): TGCGCCAGCAGCCAAGATTTTCCGGCGGGGCGTCAGCCCCAGCATTTT.

This clone was observed a handful of times. V gene TRBV7-2 combines with J gene TRBJ2-6, with D maybe TRBD2 (5 bases). CDR3 length: 16 amino acids. Germline V gene data show CDR1 as SGHTA and CDR2 as FQGNSA. V was trimmed by 2 bases and J by 5 bases, leaving 13 bases between them. The CDR3 spells CASSLLFSGRANVLTF. In DNA form, the CDR3 reads TGTGCCAGCAGCTTATTATTCTCGGGGAGGGCCAACGTCCTGACTTTC.

The J gene is TRBJ2-7, the V gene TRBV28; TRBD2 might be the D (6 bases). With 6 bases removed from V and 0 bases from J, the gap between germline ends came to 12 bases. The CDR3 has 14 residues. Germline V gene lookup returns CDR1 MDHEN and CDR2 SYDVKM. In nucleotides, the CDR3 is TGTGCCAGCAGCCGGGCGGGGAACTCCTACGAGCAGTACTTC. This gives the protein CASSRAGNSYEQYF.

The rearrangement joins TRBV27 to TRBJ2-1; possible D gene TRBD2, 6 bases. V lost 3 bases and J lost 2, with 14 bases in between. The CDR3 extends over 16 amino acids. The germline V gene encodes CDR1 MNHEY and CDR2 SMNVEV (reference sequence). The CDR3 nucleotides are TGTGCCAGCAGTTTCCGACAGCGGGTGACCTACAATGAGCAGTTCTTC. This encodes CASSFRQRVTYNEQFF.

V gene TRBV30 combines with J gene TRBJ2-3; 12 bases map to TRBD2. The CDR3 contains 15 residues. The V segment lost 2 bases and the J segment 3 bases; nucleotides outside the gene matches: 3. CDR1 GTSNPN and CDR2 SVGIG come from the germline V gene (reference sequence). The CDR3 here is CAWSRLAGVTDTQYF. CDR3 coding DNA: TGTGCCTGGAGTCGACTAGCGGGAGTGACAGATACGCAGTATTTT.

This clone was observed a handful of times. This rearrangement joins TRBV2 to TRBJ1-5, with a tentative D call TRBD1 (6 bases). This CDR3 is built from 14 residues. Deletions cut 7 bases from V and 0 bases from J, with 10 bases between. Germline-derived CDR1 and CDR2 are SNHLY and FYNNEI. The CDR3 is CASNRDYSNQPQHF. The CDR3 nucleotides read TGTGCCAGCAACAGGGATTATAGCAATCAGCCCCAGCATTTT. The variable domain in full, with the rest retrieved from reference TRBV2 and TRBJ1-5, is EPEVTQTPSHQVTQMGQEVILRCVPISNHLYFYWYRQILGQKVEFLVSFYNNEISEKSEIFDDQFSVERPDGSNFTLKIRSTKLEDSAMYFCASNRDYSNQPQHFGDGTRLSIL.

CDR3 coding DNA: TGTGCCAGCAGTTTCTATGGGACAGGGAAAGATACGCAGTATTTT. Its protein product is CASSFYGTGKDTQYF. The V call is TRBV28, the J call TRBJ2-3, with TRBD1 identical over 9 bases. V trimming: 3 bases; J trimming: 5 bases; junction bases outside the gene matches: 6. The CDR3 runs 15 residues. Germline loops: CDR1 MDHEN, CDR2 SYDVKM.

The rearrangement links TRBV6-1 to TRBJ1-1; the D is unclear. V was pared by 2 bases and J by 1 base, with 5 bases between. Germline CDR1 and CDR2: MNHNS and SASEGT. There are 13 residues in the CDR3. This chain's CDR3 is CASSETGNTEAFF. Here the CDR3 DNA reads TGTGCCAGCAGTGAAACGGGGAACACTGAAGCTTTCTTT.

The CDR3 loop reads CASRRTGTYEQYF. The CDR3 DNA follows: TGTGCCAGCAGGAGGACAGGGACCTACGAGCAGTACTTC. The chain carries TRBV25-1 and TRBJ2-7, with 8 bases matching TRBD1. Unmatched junction bases numbered 3, after V lost 6 bases and J lost 2 bases. CDR1 MGHDK and CDR2 SYGVNS come from the germline V gene. The CDR3 extends over 13 amino acids.

The chain couples TRBV7-2 to TRBJ2-7; a possible D gene is TRBD2 (6 bases). V was pared by 0 bases and J by 2 bases, with 8 bases between. Germline CDR1 reads SGHTA; CDR2 reads FQGNSA. This CDR3 spans 14 amino acids. The CDR3 bases are TGTGCCAGCAGCTTAGCAGCGGGTCCCTACGAGCAGTACTTC. Translating gives CASSLAAGPYEQYF.

V is TRBV15 and J is TRBJ1-4, with TRBD1 matching 7 bases. From germline, CDR1 is LNHNV and CDR2 YYDKDF (reference sequence). The CDR3 sequence is 16 residues long. With 0 bases clipped from V and 6 bases from J, the junction kept 7 bases outside the gene matches. CDR3 coding DNA: TGTGCCACCAGCAGAGATTTAGGGGGCGGGGATGAAAAACTGTTTTTT. This encodes CATSRDLGGGDEKLFF.

This clone was seen a single time. The chain carries TRBV19 and TRBJ2-7, with D unclear. The CDR3 runs to 13 residues. Trimming left V 5 bases short and J 2 bases short, with 10 bases between. Looked up from germline, CDR1 is LNHDA and CDR2 is SQIVND (reference sequence). DNA of the CDR3: TGTGCCAGTAGTGTTACACTAACCTACGAGCAGTACTTC. Residues: CASSVTLTYEQYF.

This clone was seen just once. The V and J genes are TRBV2 and TRBJ1-2; tentatively, D is TRBD1 (5 bases). The V gene lost 2 bases and the J gene lost 1 base, with 11 bases spanning the gap. Germline lookup yields CDR1 SNHLY and CDR2 FYNNEI. This CDR3 contains 15 residues. DNA of the CDR3: TGTGCCAGCAGTGAACGGGGACTAAATAACTATGGCTACACCTTC. Translating it yields CASSERGLNNYGYTF. Based on the CDR3 plus reference TRBV2 and TRBJ1-2, the full variable domain is EPEVTQTPSHQVTQMGQEVILRCVPISNHLYFYWYRQILGQKVEFLVSFYNNEISEKSEIFDDQFSVERPDGSNFTLKIRSTKLEDSAMYFCASSERGLNNYGYTFGSGTRLTVV.

The chain couples TRBV7-9 to TRBJ2-1, with 15 positions matching TRBD2. Germline CDR1 SEHNR, CDR2 FQNEAQ (reference sequence). V was pared by 5 bases and J by 7 bases, with 3 bases of the junction left unmatched. The CDR3 loop spans 15 amino acids. The CDR3 loop is CASSGLAGGPNEQFF. As DNA, the CDR3 is TGTGCCAGCAGCGGACTAGCGGGGGGGCCAAATGAGCAGTTCTTC.

The chain carries TRBV5-8 and TRBJ2-5, with D maybe TRBD1 (5 bases). Trimming left V 4 bases short and J 0 bases short, with 10 bases between. This CDR3 has 14 residues. CDR1 is SGHTS and CDR2 is YDEGEE in the germline V gene. This CDR3 reads CASSPWTHQETQYF. The DNA of the CDR3 is TGTGCCAGCAGCCCGTGGACACACCAAGAGACCCAGTACTTC.

The chain joins TRBV7-9 to TRBJ2-7, with 8 bases identical to TRBD1. V lost 5 bases to trimming and J lost 3 bases; unmatched junction nucleotides: 6. The CDR3 is 14 amino acids. The germline V gene encodes CDR1 SEHNR and CDR2 FQNEAQ (reference sequence). CDR3 loop: CASSHRDRNYEQYF. The DNA for the CDR3 is TGTGCCAGCAGCCACCGGGACAGGAACTACGAGCAGTACTTC.

The rearrangement links TRBV7-2 to TRBJ1-2; 8 bases match TRBD1. Germline V gene lookup returns CDR1 SGHTA and CDR2 FQGNSA. V shed 5 bases, J shed 6 bases, and the junction held 14 bases outside the gene matches. The length of the CDR3 is 16 residues. The CDR3 loop reads CASSLTVAGGADGYTF. The DNA of the CDR3 is TGTGCCAGCAGCCTGACTGTGGCAGGGGGCGCTGATGGCTACACCTTC.

The count of this clone is one. V and J are TRBV19 and TRBJ2-1; 7 bases fit TRBD2. The germline gives CDR1 LNHDA, CDR2 SQIVND (reference sequence). Germline trimming cut 3 bases from V and 7 bases from J; bases unmatched to any gene: 9. CDR3 length: 15 residues. CDR3 loop: CASSIGGRGRNEQFF. CDR3 sequence (DNA): TGTGCCAGTAGTATTGGAGGGAGGGGACGGAATGAGCAGTTCTTC.

The chain carries TRBV30 and TRBJ1-1; TRBD1 matches at 7 bases. Germline-derived CDR1 and CDR2 are GTSNPN and SVGIG (reference sequence). With V trimmed by 1 base and J by 5 bases, 4 bases remained unmatched. The CDR3 spans 13 residues. The DNA for the CDR3 is TGTGCCTGGAGTGGACAGGGAGGAACTGAAGCTTTCTTT. Encoded protein: CAWSGQGGTEAFF.